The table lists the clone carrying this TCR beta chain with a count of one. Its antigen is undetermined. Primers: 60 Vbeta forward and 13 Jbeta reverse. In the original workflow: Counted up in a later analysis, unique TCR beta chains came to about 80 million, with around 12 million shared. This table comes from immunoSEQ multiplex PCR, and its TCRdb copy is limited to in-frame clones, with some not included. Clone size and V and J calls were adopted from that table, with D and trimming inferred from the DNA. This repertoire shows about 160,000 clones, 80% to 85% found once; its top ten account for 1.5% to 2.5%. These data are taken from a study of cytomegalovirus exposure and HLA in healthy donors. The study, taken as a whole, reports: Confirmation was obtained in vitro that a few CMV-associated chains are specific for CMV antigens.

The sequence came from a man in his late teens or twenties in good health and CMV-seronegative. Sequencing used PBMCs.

Here the CDR3 reads CASSPRTGELETQYF. As DNA, the CDR3 is TGTGCCAGTAGTCCGCGGACAGGGGAGCTGGAGACCCAGTACTTC. J is TRBJ2-5 and V is TRBV19; TRBD1 aligns across 9 bases. The CDR3 sequence is 15 residues long. Germline CDR1 LNHDA, CDR2 SQIVND (reference sequence). The ends lost 5 bases at V and 5 bases at J; junction bases unmatched: 9. The complete variable domain, with remaining parts taken from reference TRBV19 and TRBJ2-5, reads DGGITQSPKYLFRKEGQNVTLSCEQNLNHDAMYWYRQDPGQGLRLIYYSQIVNDFQKGDIAEGYSVSREKKESFPLTVTSAQKNPTAFYLCASSPRTGELETQYFGPGTRLLVL.